These 31 T cell receptor beta chains came from one sample sequenced in a study of neurological immune-mediated disorders. TCRdb recomputed calls from the 5' RACE reads with MiXCR, one row per CDR3 protein. The sample comprises roughly 32,000 distinct CDR3 sequences, 3.8% of which are singletons, and approximately 2.2% rests with the top ten. The sample comprised PBMCs. All receptors come from a man aged 25-40 years with multiple sclerosis.

This clonotype was picked up many times. The chain couples TRBV5-1 to TRBJ1-2; no firm D call. Germline CDR1 reads SGHRS; CDR2 reads YFSETQ. The V and J ends lost 0 bases and 3 bases respectively, with 9 bases between them. The CDR3 has 14 amino acids. The CDR3 loop is CASSLGLVYYGYTF. The CDR3 DNA follows: TGCGCCAGCAGCTTGGGTCTAGTCTACTATGGCTACACCTTC. The full variable domain, its missing parts supplied by reference TRBV5-1 and TRBJ1-2, is KAGVTQTPRYLIKTRGQQVTLSCSPISGHRSVSWYQQTPGQGLQFLFEYFSETQRNKGNFPGRFSGRQFSNSRSEMNVSTLELGDSALYLCASSLGLVYYGYTFGSGTRLTVV.

This clonotype was picked up many times. CDR3 sequence: CSASQGAGGNTIYF. The DNA for the CDR3 is TGCAGTGCCTCACAGGGGGCCGGTGGAAACACCATATATTTT. The V gene is TRBV20-1, the J gene TRBJ1-3; 9 nucleotides align to TRBD1. The CDR3 extends over 14 amino acids. Trimming cost V 6 bases and J 3 bases; bases outside gene matches: 6. Germline loops: CDR1 DFQATT, CDR2 SNEGSKA (reference sequence).

In this sample, this clonotype turned up many times. This sequence joins TRBV10-2 and TRBJ1-4; D gene ambiguous. Germline V gives CDR1 WSHSY, CDR2 SAAADI. The germline V and J ends were trimmed by 4 bases and 10 bases, with 19 bases remaining between them. This CDR3 contains 15 residues. The CDR3 protein is CASSANGPSNGKLFF. The CDR3 coding sequence is TGCGCCAGCAGTGCCAATGGGCCCTCCAACGGAAAACTGTTTTTT.

This clonotype was observed a handful of times. The chain links TRBV7-9 to TRBJ2-1, with D possibly being TRBD1 (5 bases). V was clipped by 1 base and J by 8 bases, with 12 bases between them. CDR1 SEHNR and CDR2 FQNEAQ come from the germline V gene (reference sequence). This CDR3 has 14 residues. The CDR3 is CASSLEGRADEQFF. The CDR3 region has the DNA TGTGCCAGCAGCTTAGAGGGCAGGGCCGATGAGCAGTTCTTC.

This clonotype was counted ten times or more. The V and J genes are TRBV7-3 and TRBJ1-1; unclear D gene. V lost 5 bases and J lost 0, with 7 bases in between. CDR1 and CDR2 from the germline V gene are SGHTA and FQGTGA. This CDR3 is 13 amino acids long. The CDR3: CASSLVLNTEAFF. The CDR3 nucleotides read TGTGCCAGCAGCCTGGTCCTGAACACTGAAGCTTTCTTT.

This clonotype was seen ten or more times. The rearrangement uses TRBV16 and TRBJ1-2, with D hard to call. Trimming shortened V by 1 base and J by 3 bases, and 12 bases separated the two germline ends. The CDR3 has 15 residues. Germline lookup yields CDR1 KGHSY and CDR2 FQNENV. CDR3 sequence (DNA): TGTGCCAGCAGCCAATTCTCCCTACAAGACTATGGCTACACCTTC. As protein: CASSQFSLQDYGYTF.

This clonotype was recorded at least ten times. This chain uses TRBV29-1 with TRBJ1-3; D is unresolved. This CDR3 region has 12 residues. Deletions cut 6 bases from V and 0 bases from J, with 6 bases between. Germline lookup yields CDR1 SQVTM and CDR2 ANQGSEA. The CDR3 loop reads CSVGDSGNTIYF. CDR3 DNA sequence: TGCAGCGTCGGGGACTCTGGAAACACCATATATTTT. The full variable domain, in which reference TRBV29-1 and TRBJ1-3 provide the parts outside the CDR3, is SAVISQKPSRDICQRGTSLTIQCQVDSQVTMMFWYRQQPGQSLTLIATANQGSEATYESGFVIDKFPISRPNLTFSTLTVSNMSPEDSSIYLCSVGDSGNTIYFGEGSWLTVV.

In this sample, this clonotype turned up many times. This chain links TRBV6-5 with TRBJ1-1; D possibly corresponds to TRBD1 (6 bases). CDR3 size: 13 residues. V was shortened by 6 bases and J by 4 bases, with 12 bases between the two germline ends. Germline loops: CDR1 MNHEY, CDR2 SVGAGI. Written as DNA, the CDR3 is TGTGCCAGCAGATTATACAGGGTCACTGAAGCTTTCTTT. Protein product: CASRLYRVTEAFF.

This clonotype showed up many times. V is TRBV14 and J is TRBJ1-2; possible D gene TRBD1, 5 bases. CDR3 length: 15 residues. Germline V gene lookup returns CDR1 SGHDN and CDR2 FVKESK. V lost 1 base and J lost 2, with 11 bases in between. DNA for the CDR3: TGTGCCAGCAGCCAAGCGGGACTCCGGAACTATGGCTACACCTTC. Protein: CASSQAGLRNYGYTF.

This clonotype was observed at least ten times. The rearrangement joins TRBV10-3 to TRBJ2-7; D is ambiguous. Trimming took off 6 bases at V and 1 base at J, with 22 bases between the two ends. Germline V gene data show CDR1 as ENHRY and CDR2 as SYGVKD. The CDR3 extends over 17 amino acids. The CDR3 region is CAISVLIQAPNSYEQYF. The CDR3 DNA follows: TGTGCCATCAGCGTTTTAATCCAGGCACCCAATTCCTACGAGCAGTACTTC.

With respect to this clonotype: Because the CDR3 is missing its conserved closing phenylalanine or tryptophan, this is likely a read error. V and J are TRBV20-1 and TRBJ2-2, with TRBD1 matching over 9 bases. V was clipped by 7 bases and J by 4 bases; unmatched bases: 7. Per germline, CDR1 DFQATT and CDR2 SNEGSKA (reference sequence). This CDR3 comprises 14 residues. The chain's CDR3 is CSVQQGAGTGELFY. The CDR3 DNA reads as TGCAGTGTTCAACAGGGGGCTGGCACCGGGGAGCTGTTTTAT.

This clonotype was seen repeatedly, ten times or more. The rearrangement links TRBV6-5 to TRBJ2-5; TRBD1 matches at 9 bases. The CDR3 sequence is 14 residues long. Germline V gives CDR1 MNHEY, CDR2 SVGAGI. After removal of 4 bases from V and 6 bases from J, the junction contained 6 bases not matched to a gene. CDR3: CASSSGQGIQTQYF. The CDR3 DNA follows: TGTGCCAGCAGTTCTGGACAGGGGATACAGACCCAGTACTTC.

This clonotype was observed many times. The gene calls are TRBV12-3 or TRBV12-4 and TRBJ1-2; 7 bases are shared with TRBD1. V lost 5 bases to trimming and J lost 7 bases; unmatched junction nucleotides: 7. There are 13 residues in the CDR3. DNA for the CDR3: TGTGCCAGCAGTACCGGGACAGTTCTTGGCTACACCTTC. Translation: CASSTGTVLGYTF.

This clonotype has a handful of counts. The J gene is TRBJ1-5, the V gene TRBV7-8, with D possibly being TRBD1 (6 bases). This CDR3 contains 16 residues. The germline CDR1 and CDR2 sequences are SGHVS and FQNEAQ. The V and J ends lost 5 bases and 4 bases respectively, with 18 bases between them. In nucleotides, the CDR3 is TGTGCCAGCAGCGCCCTAGGGGGGAGGGGGAATCAGCCCCAGCATTTT. Residues: CASSALGGRGNQPQHF.

This clonotype was picked up many times. V gene TRBV6-5 combines with J gene TRBJ2-6, with D tentatively TRBD2 (5 bases). Trimming took off 2 bases at V and 0 bases at J, with 5 bases between the two ends. Germline CDR1 MNHEY, CDR2 SVGAGI. CDR3 length: 15 amino acids. The CDR3 coding sequence is TGTGCCAGCAGTTACGAGGGCTCTGGGGCCAACGTCCTGACTTTC. Amino acids: CASSYEGSGANVLTF.

This clonotype was detected only a few times. This chain links TRBV6-5 with TRBJ2-2, with TRBD2 matching over 10 bases. Germline V CDR1 and CDR2: MNHEY, SVGAGI. This CDR3 contains 17 residues. The V segment lost 6 bases and the J segment 4 bases; nucleotides outside the gene matches: 11. The chain's CDR3 is CASRPDSGGYGTGELFF. The CDR3 DNA reads as TGTGCCAGCAGACCAGATAGCGGGGGGTACGGCACCGGGGAGCTGTTTTTT.

The chain couples TRBV6-4 to TRBJ2-3; 8 bases fit TRBD1. V shed 3 bases and J 7 bases; nucleotides not matched to a gene: 6. Germline CDR1 MRHNA, CDR2 SNTAGT. This CDR3 region has 14 residues. DNA for the CDR3: TGTGCCAGCAGTGATCAAGGACAGGGTAATACGCAGTATTTT. This translates into CASSDQGQGNTQYF.

This clonotype was seen at least ten times. V is TRBV7-9 and J is TRBJ1-6; D perhaps matches TRBD1 (5 bases). Germline values: CDR1 SEHNR, CDR2 FQNEAQ (reference sequence). V lost 1 base and J lost 10, with 8 bases in between. The CDR3 spans 13 residues. In DNA, the CDR3 is TGTGCCAGCAGCTTAGTAGGGGCCTCACCCCTCCACTTT. Translating it yields CASSLVGASPLHF.

This clonotype was seen ten or more times. V is TRBV20-1 and J is TRBJ1-1; a possible D gene is TRBD1 (5 bases). CDR1 and CDR2 (germline): DFQATT, SNEGSKA (reference sequence). The CDR3 contains 13 residues. Trimming removed 5 bases at V and 1 base at J, with 11 bases between. The CDR3 reads CSASRVGNTEAFF. The CDR3 nucleotides read TGCAGTGCTTCCAGGGTGGGGAACACTGAAGCTTTCTTT.

At least ten counts were recorded for this clonotype. CDR3 DNA: TGCGCCAGCAGCTTCCGGGACCTAGACAATGAGCAGTTCTTC. It encodes CASSFRDLDNEQFF. The rearrangement joins TRBV5-1 to TRBJ2-1; D might be TRBD1 or TRBD2, each matching 5 bases. This CDR3 is 14 amino acids long. CDR1 and CDR2 from the germline V gene are SGHRS and YFSETQ. V gave up 2 bases and J gave up 5 bases, with 11 bases separating them. The full variable domain, in which reference TRBV5-1 and TRBJ2-1 provide the parts outside the CDR3, is KAGVTQTPRYLIKTRGQQVTLSCSPISGHRSVSWYQQTPGQGLQFLFEYFSETQRNKGNFPGRFSGRQFSNSRSEMNVSTLELGDSALYLCASSFRDLDNEQFFGPGTRLTVL.

This clonotype was observed many times. This chain joins TRBV20-1 and TRBJ2-3; D possibly matches TRBD1 or TRBD2 (5 bases each). The germline V and J ends were trimmed by 3 bases and 12 bases, with 10 bases remaining between them. Germline-derived CDR1 and CDR2 are DFQATT and SNEGSKA (reference sequence). This CDR3 comprises 10 residues. CDR3 sequence: CSASWGFQYF. Written as DNA, the CDR3 is TGCAGTGCTAGTTGGGGGTTTCAGTATTTT.

This clonotype was observed many times. The rearrangement links TRBV24-1 to TRBJ2-1, with 9 bases identical to TRBD1. The germline V gene encodes CDR1 KGHDR and CDR2 SFDVKD. This CDR3 is 15 amino acids long. Germline trimming cut 3 bases from V and 7 bases from J; bases unmatched to any gene: 6. CDR3 in amino acids: CATSDKTGGINEQFF. CDR3 bases: TGTGCCACCAGTGATAAGACAGGGGGAATTAATGAGCAGTTCTTC.

This clonotype came up many times. This chain uses TRBV20-1 with TRBJ1-1; D uncertain. Germline CDR1 DFQATT, CDR2 SNEGSKA (reference sequence). The CDR3 runs to 10 residues. V lost 8 bases and J lost 1, with 5 bases in between. The CDR3: CSCENTEAFF. The CDR3, as DNA: TGCAGTTGTGAGAACACTGAAGCTTTCTTT.

This clonotype occurred a few times. This chain uses TRBV6-2 or TRBV6-3 with TRBJ2-7; D uncertain. CDR1 MNHEY and CDR2 SVGEGT come from the germline V gene. V gave up 7 bases and J gave up 2 bases, with 12 bases separating them. This CDR3 spans 13 amino acids. The CDR3 bases are TGTGCCAGCACCATAACGGAAACCTACGAGCAGTACTTC. It codes for CASTITETYEQYF.

This clonotype appeared many times. The chain combines TRBV5-1 with TRBJ1-2; 9 bases fit TRBD1. The CDR3 sequence is 14 residues long. The V and J ends lost 4 bases and 8 bases, in that order; junction bases with no gene match: 9. The germline CDR1 and CDR2 sequences are SGHRS and YFSETQ. The chain's CDR3 is CASSPRDRVVGYTF. CDR3 nucleotides: TGCGCCAGCAGCCCCCGGGACAGGGTGGTCGGCTACACCTTC. The full variable domain, in which reference TRBV5-1 and TRBJ1-2 provide the parts outside the CDR3, is KAGVTQTPRYLIKTRGQQVTLSCSPISGHRSVSWYQQTPGQGLQFLFEYFSETQRNKGNFPGRFSGRQFSNSRSEMNVSTLELGDSALYLCASSPRDRVVGYTFGSGTRLTVV.

This clonotype was detected many times. The rearrangement uses TRBV12-3 or TRBV12-4 and TRBJ1-5; TRBD1 might be the D (5 bases). The V gene lost 6 bases and the J gene lost 6 bases, with 12 bases spanning the gap. There are 13 residues in the CDR3. CDR3 DNA sequence: TGTGCCAGCAGGGGGGTTACTTCTCAGCCCCAGCATTTT. Translated: CASRGVTSQPQHF.

This clonotype was observed many times. The chain employs TRBV7-2 and TRBJ1-6, with 9 bases aligning to TRBD1. Losses at the gene ends were 5 bases for V and 10 bases for J; bases not matched to a gene: 3. This CDR3 region has 13 residues. The germline V gene has CDR1 SGHTA and CDR2 FQGNSA. The CDR3 reads CASSGTGRSPLHF. CDR3 nucleotide sequence: TGTGCCAGCAGCGGGACAGGGAGATCACCCCTCCACTTT.

This clonotype has ten or more counts. The chain joins TRBV20-1 to TRBJ2-2, with D perhaps TRBD1 or TRBD2 (5 bases each). V was shortened by 5 bases and J by 0 bases, with 13 bases between the two germline ends. The germline gives CDR1 DFQATT, CDR2 SNEGSKA (reference sequence). CDR3 length: 15 amino acids. CDR3 sequence: CSASLMGANTGELFF. The CDR3 coding sequence is TGCAGTGCTTCCCTAATGGGGGCGAACACCGGGGAGCTGTTTTTT.

The table lists this clonotype with many counts. V gene TRBV5-6 combines with J gene TRBJ1-2, with no clear D. In germline, CDR1 is SGHDT, CDR2 YYEEEE. Trimming took off 2 bases at V and 2 bases at J, with 10 bases between the two ends. The CDR3 length is 14 residues. CDR3 loop: CASSFVGSNYGYTF. For the CDR3, the DNA is TGTGCCAGCAGCTTTGTGGGGTCCAACTATGGCTACACCTTC.

This clonotype showed up many times. The rearrangement links TRBV5-1 to TRBJ2-5; the D gene is possibly TRBD2 (5 bases). The CDR3 is 14 amino acids. In germline, CDR1 is SGHRS, CDR2 YFSETQ. V was clipped by 3 bases and J by 4 bases, with 13 bases between them. The CDR3 DNA reads TGCGCCAGCAGCTCGGGATCTAGAGGAGAGACCCAGTACTTC. It codes for CASSSGSRGETQYF.

This clonotype was seen repeatedly, ten times or more. The chain carries TRBV7-6 and TRBJ2-7; TRBD1 matches 7 bases. Looked up from germline, CDR1 is SGHVS and CDR2 is FNYEAQ. V trimming: 5 bases; J trimming: 5 bases; junction bases outside the gene matches: 9. The length of the CDR3 is 14 residues. The CDR3 sequence is CASSPNDRVDEQYF. The CDR3 DNA sequence: TGTGCCAGCAGCCCCAACGACAGGGTCGACGAGCAGTACTTC.